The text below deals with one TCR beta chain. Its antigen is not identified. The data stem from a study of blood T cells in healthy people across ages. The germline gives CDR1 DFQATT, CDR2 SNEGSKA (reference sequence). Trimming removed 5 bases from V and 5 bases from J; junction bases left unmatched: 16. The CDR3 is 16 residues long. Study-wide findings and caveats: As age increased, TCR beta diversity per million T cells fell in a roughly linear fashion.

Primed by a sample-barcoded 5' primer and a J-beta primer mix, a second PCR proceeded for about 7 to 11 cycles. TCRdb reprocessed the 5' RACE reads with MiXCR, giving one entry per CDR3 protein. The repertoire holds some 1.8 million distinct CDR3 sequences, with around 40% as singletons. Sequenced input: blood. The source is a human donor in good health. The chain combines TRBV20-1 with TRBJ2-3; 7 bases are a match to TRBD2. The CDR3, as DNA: TGCAGTGCTTCAATCGAGCGGGCCGGGAGGTTAGATACGCAGTATTTT. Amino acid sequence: CSASIERAGRLDTQYF.